One sample yielded the 24 T cell receptor beta chains listed below, sequenced in a study of T-cell reconstitution after alpha-beta-depleted transplantation in children. Unique molecular identifiers tagged the TCRbeta library. TCRdb redid the calling of the PCR reads with MiXCR, one entry per CDR3 protein. The table shows 250,000 to 300,000 distinct CDR3 sequences, with around a tenth occurring only once. The specimen was PBMCs, collected before TCRalphabeta/CD19-depleted stem cell transplant. These receptors came from a boy younger than two with acute myeloid leukemia, due to receive a stem cell transplant.

This clonotype was detected only a few times. This CDR3 is CASSHPGYEQYF. The CDR3 DNA follows: TGTGCCAGCAGCCATCCTGGCTACGAGCAGTACTTC. This chain uses TRBV12-3 or TRBV12-4 with TRBJ2-7; D is undetermined. The CDR3 totals 12 residues. The V end lost 6 bases, the J end lost 3 bases, and 9 bases lay between the germline ends.

This clonotype has a count of ten or more. The chain employs TRBV7-2 and TRBJ2-1; D might be TRBD2 (6 bases). Germline CDR1 SGHTA, CDR2 FQGNSA. V was shortened by 5 bases and J by 1 base, with 12 bases between the two germline ends. This CDR3 has 15 amino acids. The chain's CDR3 is CASSLGLLSYNEQFF. The CDR3 DNA reads as TGTGCCAGCAGCCTGGGACTGCTATCCTACAATGAGCAGTTCTTC.

This clonotype was recorded many times. The V and J genes are TRBV5-5 and TRBJ2-7; TRBD1 aligns across 7 bases. After removal of 0 bases from V and 3 bases from J, the junction contained 12 bases not matched to a gene. CDR1 and CDR2 (germline): SGHKS, YYEKEE (reference sequence). The CDR3 is 17 residues long. The CDR3 protein is CASSLGFANRGLYEQYF. CDR3 sequence (DNA): TGTGCCAGCAGCTTGGGGTTCGCAAATAGGGGGCTCTACGAGCAGTACTTC.

This clonotype was counted many times. V usage is TRBV7-2 and J usage is TRBJ2-5; D uncertain. This CDR3 has 14 amino acids. The germline CDR1 and CDR2 sequences are SGHTA and FQGNSA. V lost 4 bases and J lost 1, with 10 bases in between. In DNA form, the CDR3 reads TGTGCCAGCAGCTCCCTGCTCTCCCAAGAGACCCAGTACTTC. It is translated as CASSSLLSQETQYF.

The chain combines TRBV7-2 with TRBJ2-7, with D perhaps matching TRBD2 (7 bases). The CDR3 consists of 16 residues. V lost 5 bases and J lost 3, with 20 bases in between. From germline, CDR1 is SGHTA and CDR2 FQGNSA. The CDR3 sequence: CASSPRGGGGGYEQYF. The CDR3 bases are TGTGCCAGCAGCCCCAGAGGTGGGGGGGGCGGCTACGAGCAGTACTTC. The complete variable domain, with remaining parts taken from reference TRBV7-2 and TRBJ2-7, reads GAGVSQSPSNKVTEKGKDVELRCDPISGHTALYWYRQSLGQGLEFLIYFQGNSAPDKSGLPSDRFSAERTGGSVSTLTIQRTQQEDSAVYLCASSPRGGGGGYEQYFGPGTRLTVT.

This clonotype has at least ten counts. This chain connects TRBV7-9 to TRBJ1-5, with D unresolved. V lost 4 bases, J lost 1 base, and 8 bases lay in between. This CDR3 has 14 amino acids. The V gene's germline CDR1 is SEHNR and CDR2 FQNEAQ (reference sequence). CDR3 amino acids: CASSSRLSNQPQHF. The DNA of the CDR3 is TGTGCCAGCAGCTCCCGGTTAAGCAATCAGCCCCAGCATTTT.

In its sample, this clonotype was seen many times. This sequence joins TRBV27 and TRBJ2-5; D possibly corresponds to TRBD1 (6 bases). CDR1 and CDR2 from the germline V gene are MNHEY and SMNVEV (reference sequence). V lost 4 bases and J 5 bases, leaving 14 bases between the germline ends. The CDR3 is 14 residues long. Written as DNA, the CDR3 is TGTGCCAGCAGTTCCCAACAGGGATGGGAGACCCAGTACTTC. Protein: CASSSQQGWETQYF.

To note about this clonotype: A single base separates this from a much larger clone, so it may be a read error. The CDR3 region is CATSDLRGAIIDTQYF. The CDR3, as DNA: TGTGCCACCAGTGATTTGCGGGGGGCCATCATAGATACGCAGTATTTT. The rearrangement joins TRBV24-1 to TRBJ2-3; D is possibly TRBD2 (7 bases). This CDR3 is built from 16 residues. Trimming pared 0 bases from V and 5 bases from J, leaving 14 bases between. Germline assignment: CDR1 KGHDR and CDR2 SFDVKD.

This clonotype was seen at least ten times. The rearrangement links TRBV28 to TRBJ2-4, with 8 bases matching TRBD2. The V gene's germline CDR1 is MDHEN and CDR2 SYDVKM. CDR3 size: 15 residues. V gave up 2 bases and J gave up 5 bases; unmatched junction bases: 5. The CDR3 reads CASSLSGSWENIQYF. The DNA for the CDR3 is TGTGCCAGCAGTTTAAGCGGGAGTTGGGAAAACATTCAGTACTTC.

CDR3: CASSLPSGGFLSTDTQYF. The DNA of the CDR3 is TGCGCCAGCAGCTTGCCCAGCGGGGGGTTCCTTAGCACAGATACGCAGTATTTT. This rearrangement joins TRBV5-1 to TRBJ2-3, with TRBD2 matching over 9 bases. V trimming: 1 base; J trimming: 0 bases; junction bases outside the gene matches: 9. The CDR3 is made up of 18 amino acids. The germline V gene has CDR1 SGHRS and CDR2 YFSETQ.

This clonotype was seen a few times. The chain recombines TRBV5-6 with TRBJ2-3; D gene unclear. V lost 4 bases to trimming and J lost 0 bases, with 12 bases between them. CDR3 length equals 15 residues. Per the germline V gene, CDR1 is SGHDT and CDR2 is YYEEEE. CDR3 sequence reads: CASSPVGFSTDTQYF. CDR3 coding DNA: TGTGCCAGCAGCCCGGTGGGCTTCAGCACAGATACGCAGTATTTT.

This clonotype was seen more than once but under ten times. The chain has TRBV29-1 and TRBJ2-6; 7 nucleotides match TRBD2. The CDR3 spans 15 residues. Germline V gene data show CDR1 as SQVTM and CDR2 as ANQGSEA. The V segment lost 5 bases and the J segment 3 bases; nucleotides outside the gene matches: 7. CDR3 in amino acids: CSVWEGYGGANVLTF. CDR3 sequence (DNA): TGCAGCGTTTGGGAGGGGTACGGTGGGGCCAACGTCCTGACTTTC.

In its sample, this clonotype was seen many times. V and J are TRBV12-3 or TRBV12-4 and TRBJ2-5; D perhaps matches TRBD2 (6 bases). This CDR3 has 15 amino acids. Trimming removed 6 bases from V and 5 bases from J, with 19 bases in between. CDR3 residues: CASSLTSPSDETQYF. The CDR3 bases are TGTGCCAGCAGCCTAACTAGCCCCTCAGACGAGACCCAGTACTTC.

This clonotype was recorded many times. The chain is built from TRBV5-5 and TRBJ2-6; D unclear. The CDR3 is 18 amino acids. V was pared by 0 bases and J by 0 bases, with 13 bases between. Germline CDR1 reads SGHKS; CDR2 reads YYEKEE (reference sequence). The CDR3 nucleotides are TGTGCCAGCAGCTTGGCCTGGGGATCTCTCTCTGGGGCCAACGTCCTGACTTTC. It codes for CASSLAWGSLSGANVLTF.

Ten or more counts support this clonotype. J is TRBJ2-1 and V is TRBV7-9, with unresolved D. The V end lost 6 bases, the J end lost 5 bases, and 2 bases lay between the germline ends. CDR1 SEHNR and CDR2 FQNEAQ come from the germline V gene (reference sequence). The length of the CDR3 is 10 residues. In nucleotides, the CDR3 is TGTGCCAGCAGAAACAATGAGCAGTTCTTC. Protein product: CASRNNEQFF.

In this sample, this clonotype turned up many times. J is TRBJ2-2 and V is TRBV2, with TRBD2 matching 11 bases. The CDR3 runs to 16 residues. The V segment lost 5 bases and the J segment 6 bases; nucleotides outside the gene matches: 8. Germline V gene data show CDR1 as SNHLY and CDR2 as FYNNEI. CDR3 bases: TGTGCCAGCAGTCTAACTAGCGGGAGTTGGTCCGGGGAGCTGTTTTTT. Translation gives CASSLTSGSWSGELFF.

With respect to this clonotype: A much larger clone lies one base from this, so it may be a read error. The CDR3 does not end in the conserved phenylalanine or tryptophan, so this is likely a read error. The chain has TRBV9 and TRBJ2-7; tentative D call: TRBD2 (6 bases). V shed 0 bases and J shed 2 bases, with 12 bases lying between them. Germline values: CDR1 SGDLS, CDR2 YYNGEE. CDR3 size: 15 residues. CDR3 amino acids: CASSVGSGRTYEQYY. DNA of the CDR3: TGTGCCAGCAGCGTAGGGAGCGGGCGAACCTACGAGCAGTACTAC.

This chain connects TRBV5-1 to TRBJ1-1; possible D gene TRBD1, 5 bases. In germline, CDR1 is SGHRS, CDR2 YFSETQ. This CDR3 is built from 14 residues. V lost 4 bases and J lost 11, with 21 bases in between. This CDR3 is CASSAEETGGVAFF. The CDR3 nucleotides read TGCGCCAGCAGCGCGGAGGAAACAGGCGGCGTCGCTTTCTTT.

In regard to this clonotype: This may stem from a read error, because a much larger clone lies one nucleotide away. The chain couples TRBV29-1 to TRBJ2-7; 13 bases map to TRBD2. CDR3 length equals 14 residues. Per the germline V gene, CDR1 is SQVTM and CDR2 is ANQGSEA. V dropped 6 bases and J dropped 5; count of bases not matched to a gene: 7. Written as DNA, the CDR3 is TGCAGCGTCGGGACTAGCGGGAAGGGCCACGAGCAGTACTTC. Protein sequence: CSVGTSGKGHEQYF.

In its sample, this clonotype was seen many times. The chain links TRBV7-9 to TRBJ1-1; D possibly corresponds to TRBD1 (6 bases). V lost 5 bases to trimming and J lost 6 bases, with 16 bases between them. Germline CDR1 reads SEHNR; CDR2 reads FQNEAQ (reference sequence). The CDR3 runs 14 residues. The CDR3 protein is CASSPPQGSPEAFF. For the CDR3, the DNA is TGTGCCAGCAGCCCCCCCCAGGGGTCCCCTGAAGCTTTCTTT.

Remarks on this clonotype: This sequence may be a read error, since a much larger clone differs from it by one base. The chain employs TRBV25-1 and TRBJ2-7; either TRBD1 or TRBD2 may fit D (6 bases each). Germline V gene lookup returns CDR1 MGHDK and CDR2 SYGVNS. Between the trimmed V and J ends, which lost 0 bases and 2 bases, there was a span of 14 bases. The CDR3 is made up of 16 amino acids. CDR3 region: CASSEYSGGQTYEQYF. The CDR3 nucleotides are TGTGCCAGCAGTGAATATTCTGGGGGGCAAACCTACGAGCAGTACTTC.

This clonotype showed up many times. This chain connects TRBV7-9 to TRBJ1-2, with no clear D. CDR1 SEHNR and CDR2 FQNEAQ come from the germline V gene (reference sequence). This CDR3 is 14 amino acids long. Deletions cut 0 bases from V and 4 bases from J, with 9 bases between. The CDR3 DNA is TGTGCCAGCAGCTTAGCCCGGGCATCCTATGGCTACACCTTC. It yields the protein CASSLARASYGYTF.

This clonotype was detected many times. An end of the junction differs from the germline gene, which may be a read error. V gene TRBV6-1 combines with J gene TRBJ1-2; 7 bases align to TRBD1. Germline values: CDR1 MNHNS, CDR2 SASEGT. This CDR3 has 14 amino acids. CDR3 protein: CASSELGWGDRAAF. As DNA, the CDR3 is TGTGCCAGCAGTGAATTGGGTTGGGGCGACAGGGCGGCCTTC.

This clonotype came up a few times. The J gene is TRBJ2-7, the V gene TRBV7-2, with D unresolved. The CDR3 extends over 14 amino acids. V shed 1 base and J shed 5 bases, with 12 bases lying between them. The germline CDR1 and CDR2 sequences are SGHTA and FQGNSA. The CDR3 region has the DNA TGTGCCAGCAGCTTAGATAATCGTAGGGACGAGCAGTACTTC. It yields the protein CASSLDNRRDEQYF.